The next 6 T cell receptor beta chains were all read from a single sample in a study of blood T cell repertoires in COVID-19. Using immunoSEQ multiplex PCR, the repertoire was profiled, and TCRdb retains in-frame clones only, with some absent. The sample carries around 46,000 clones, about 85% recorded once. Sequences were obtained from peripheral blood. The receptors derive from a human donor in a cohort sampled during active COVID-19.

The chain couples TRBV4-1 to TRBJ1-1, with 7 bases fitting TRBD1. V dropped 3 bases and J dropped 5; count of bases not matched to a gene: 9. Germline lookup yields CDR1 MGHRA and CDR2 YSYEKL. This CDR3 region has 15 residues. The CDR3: CASSQGATGRTEAFF. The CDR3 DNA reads TGCGCCAGCAGCCAGGGAGCGACAGGGAGGACTGAAGCTTTCTTT.

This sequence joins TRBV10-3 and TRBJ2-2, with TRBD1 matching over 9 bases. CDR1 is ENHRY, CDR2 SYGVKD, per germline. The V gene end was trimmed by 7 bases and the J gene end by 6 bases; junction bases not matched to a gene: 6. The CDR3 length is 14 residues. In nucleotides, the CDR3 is TGTGCCATCAAAGGGACAGGGAATTCCGGGGAGCTGTTTTTT. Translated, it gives CAIKGTGNSGELFF.

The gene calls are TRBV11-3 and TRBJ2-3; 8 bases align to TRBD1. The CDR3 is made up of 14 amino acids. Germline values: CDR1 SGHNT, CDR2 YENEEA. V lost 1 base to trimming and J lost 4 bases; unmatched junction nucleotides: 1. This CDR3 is CASSLGTGSDTQYF. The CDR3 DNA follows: TGTGCCAGCAGCTTAGGGACAGGGTCAGATACGCAGTATTTT.

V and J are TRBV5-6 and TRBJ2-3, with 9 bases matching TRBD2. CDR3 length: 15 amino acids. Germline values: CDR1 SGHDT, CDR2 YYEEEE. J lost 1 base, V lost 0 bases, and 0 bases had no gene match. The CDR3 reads CASSLGLAGTDTQYF. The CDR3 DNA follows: TGTGCCAGCAGCTTGGGACTAGCGGGCACAGATACGCAGTATTTT. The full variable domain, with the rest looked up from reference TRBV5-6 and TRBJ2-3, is DAGVTQSPTHLIKTRGQQVTLRCSPKSGHDTVSWYQQALGQGPQFIFQYYEEEERQRGNFPDRFSGHQFPNYSSELNVNALLLGDSALYLCASSLGLAGTDTQYFGPGTRLTVL.

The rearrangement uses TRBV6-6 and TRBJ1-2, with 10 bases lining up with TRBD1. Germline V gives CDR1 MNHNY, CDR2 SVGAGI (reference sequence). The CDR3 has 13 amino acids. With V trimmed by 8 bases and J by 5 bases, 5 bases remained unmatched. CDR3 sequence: CASLRTGGYGYTF. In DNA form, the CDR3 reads TGTGCCAGCCTGAGGACAGGGGGGTATGGCTACACCTTC.

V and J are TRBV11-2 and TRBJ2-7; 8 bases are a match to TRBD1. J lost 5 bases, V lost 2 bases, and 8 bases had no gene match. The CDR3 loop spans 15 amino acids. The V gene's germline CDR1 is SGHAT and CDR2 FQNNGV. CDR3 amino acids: CASSLWAGGFDEQYF. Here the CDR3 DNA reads TGTGCCAGCAGCTTATGGGCAGGGGGCTTCGACGAGCAGTACTTC.